This T cell receptor beta chain derives from a study of Ad26.COV2.S vaccination and SARS-CoV-2 variants. Points from the study as a whole: Vaccinated individuals (as opposed to placebo recipients) had higher spike-specific TCR breadth. Possible underestimation of total T cell responses by the TCR breadth and depth analyses was noted. People who got the vaccine or the placebo had similar non-spike TCR breadth. Marked by substantial breadth, spike-specific CD8+ and CD4+ T cell responses were reportedly seen after vaccination.

Germline assignment: CDR1 SQVTM and CDR2 ANQGSEA. V was trimmed by 4 bases and J by 5 bases, leaving 18 bases between them. The CDR3 loop spans 14 amino acids. This table comes from immunoSEQ multiplex PCR, and its TCRdb copy is limited to in-frame clones, with some not included. The table shows about 350,000 clones, with about 91% occurring only once. As for this clone: Its specificity is unknown.

The V call is TRBV29-1, the J call TRBJ2-7; D unclear. The origin of this receptor is a human donor who had recovered from COVID-19. The sample here was peripheral blood, taken after recovery from COVID-19. CDR3 nucleotide sequence: TGCAGCGTTGTGTCGCAGGCGGCGGCCCACGAGCAGTACTTC. This sequence encodes CSVVSQAAAHEQYF.